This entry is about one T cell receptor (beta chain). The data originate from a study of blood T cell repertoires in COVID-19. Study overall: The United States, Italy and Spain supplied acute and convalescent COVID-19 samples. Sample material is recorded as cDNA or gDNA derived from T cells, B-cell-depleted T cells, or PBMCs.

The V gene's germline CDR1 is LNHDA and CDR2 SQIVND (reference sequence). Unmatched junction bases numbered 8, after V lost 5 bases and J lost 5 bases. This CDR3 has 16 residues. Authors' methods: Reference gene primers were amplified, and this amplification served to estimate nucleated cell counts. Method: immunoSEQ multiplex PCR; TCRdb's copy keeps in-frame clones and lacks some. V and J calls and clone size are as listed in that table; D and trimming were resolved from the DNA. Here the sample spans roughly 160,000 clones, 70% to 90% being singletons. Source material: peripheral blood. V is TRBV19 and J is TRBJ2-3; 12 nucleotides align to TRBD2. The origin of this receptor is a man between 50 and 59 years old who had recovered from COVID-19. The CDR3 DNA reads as TGTGCCAGTAGTCTCCCTAGCGGGGGGGCCATAGATACGCAGTATTTT. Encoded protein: CASSLPSGGAIDTQYF.